This entry is about one TCR beta chain. Assay used: immunoSEQ multiplex PCR; TCRdb lists only in-frame clones, some missing. Here the sample spans around 21,000 clones, 77% being singletons. The entry originates in a study of ipilimumab plus nivolumab after autologous stem cell transplantation. Study context: Both relapsed and primary refractory DLBCL were included.

Germline lookup yields CDR1 SNHLY and CDR2 FYNNEI. Between the trimmed V and J ends, which lost 6 bases and 9 bases, there was a span of 12 bases. The CDR3 spans 12 residues. This specimen was PBMCs, taken in a trial of ipilimumab plus nivolumab as post-transplant consolidation. The origin of this receptor is a male donor with diffuse large B-cell lymphoma. The gene calls are TRBV2 and TRBJ1-5; D remains unclear. The CDR3 loop reads CASSLVRGPQHF. Written as DNA, the CDR3 is TGTGCCAGCAGCCTCGTGAGAGGGCCCCAGCATTTT.